The 2 T cell receptor beta chains below were found in one sample sequenced in a study of CD8 T cells in Susac syndrome. Reverse transcription of roughly 0.45 to 1 ug RNA was performed with random hexamers. TCRdb called the immunoSEQ multiplex PCR reads again in MiXCR, with one record for every CDR3 protein. In the table there are 150,000 to 200,000 distinct CDR3 sequences, 90% to 96% of which are singletons. Sequenced input: CD4+ T cells from PBMCs. These receptors originate from a human donor with multiple sclerosis.

The V gene is TRBV30, the J gene TRBJ1-2; D is uncertain. Germline CDR1 reads GTSNPN; CDR2 reads SVGIG (reference sequence). The CDR3 runs to 12 residues. Trimming cost V 2 bases and J 5 bases, with 9 bases left between them. The CDR3 DNA reads TGTGCCTGGAGTCGGGGTCGGTATGGCTACACCTTC. This encodes CAWSRGRYGYTF.

This clonotype showed up just once. An end of the junction does not agree with germline; a read error may underlie this. The genes are TRBV2 and TRBJ1-5; TRBD1 is a possible D gene (5 bases). From germline, CDR1 is SNHLY and CDR2 FYNNEI. The CDR3 runs 13 residues. CDR3 in DNA: TGTGCCAGCATGGGGGGAAGCAATCAGCTCCAGCATTTT. As protein: CASMGGSNQLQHF.